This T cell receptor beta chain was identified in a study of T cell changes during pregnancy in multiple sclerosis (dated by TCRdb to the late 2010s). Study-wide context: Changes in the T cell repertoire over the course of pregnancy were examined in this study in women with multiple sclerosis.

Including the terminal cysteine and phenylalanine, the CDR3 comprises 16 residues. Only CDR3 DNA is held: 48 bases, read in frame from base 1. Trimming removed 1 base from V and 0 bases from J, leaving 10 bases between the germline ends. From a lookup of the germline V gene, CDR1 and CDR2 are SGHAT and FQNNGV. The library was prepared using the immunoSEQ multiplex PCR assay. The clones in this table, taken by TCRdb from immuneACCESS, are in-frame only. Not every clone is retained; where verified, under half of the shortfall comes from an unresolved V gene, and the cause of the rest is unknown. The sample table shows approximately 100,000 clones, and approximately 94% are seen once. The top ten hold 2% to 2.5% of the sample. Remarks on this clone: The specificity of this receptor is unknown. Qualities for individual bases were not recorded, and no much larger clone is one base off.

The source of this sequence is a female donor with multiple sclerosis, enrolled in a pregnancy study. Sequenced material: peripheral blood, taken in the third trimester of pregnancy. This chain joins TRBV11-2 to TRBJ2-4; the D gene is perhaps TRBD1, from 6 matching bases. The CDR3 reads CASSLGTGLAKNIQYF. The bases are TGTGCCAGCAGCTTAGGCACAGGGCTAGCCAAAAACATTCAGTACTTC.